This T cell receptor (beta chain) is drawn from a study of blood T cell repertoires in COVID-19. Study summary: Some COVID-19 samples were acute and others convalescent; all came from the United States, Italy and Spain. T cells, B-cell-depleted T cells, or PBMCs supplied cDNA or gDNA.

Source study methods: Estimation of nucleated cell counts relied on the amplification of reference gene primers. The protocol was immunoSEQ multiplex PCR, while the TCRdb copy is restricted to in-frame clones and leaves out a portion. The V and J calls and the clone size are those of that table, but D and trimming were determined from the DNA. This table has tens of thousands of clones, 65% to 90% appearing once. With V trimmed by 1 base and J by 5 bases, 9 bases remained unmatched. Germline values: CDR1 LNHDA, CDR2 SQIVND (reference sequence). The length of the CDR3 is 16 residues. The material sequenced was peripheral blood. This sequence was found in a human donor in a cohort sampled during active COVID-19. The chain joins TRBV19 to TRBJ2-5; TRBD2 agrees at 8 bases. The CDR3: CASSIGGTRAGETQYF. The CDR3 bases are TGTGCCAGTAGTATAGGCGGGACTAGGGCGGGGGAGACCCAGTACTTC.